The 28 T cell receptor beta chains below come from one sample, sequenced in a study of blood T cells in healthy people across ages. Then a second PCR, running roughly 7 to 12 cycles, was carried out with a sample-barcoded 5' primer and a J-beta primer mix. MiXCR was run by TCRdb on the 5' RACE reads, yielding one entry per CDR3 protein. The sample shows about 1.4 million distinct CDR3 sequences, around 55% of them seen only once. The sequenced sample consisted of blood. The receptor source for this set is a young man in good health.

The chain employs TRBV10-1 and TRBJ2-3; 11 bases map to TRBD1. This CDR3 contains 15 residues. Trimming took 6 bases from V and 9 from J; bases not matched to a gene: 11. CDR1 and CDR2 (germline): WNHNN, SYGVQD (reference sequence). The CDR3 DNA sequence: TGCGCCAGCAGAGCCGGGACAGGGGGAACAATAACGCAGTATTTT. Residues: CASRAGTGGTITQYF.

The chain combines TRBV18 with TRBJ2-5; D ambiguous. This CDR3 has 13 residues. V lost 2 bases to trimming and J lost 2 bases, with 6 bases between them. From germline, CDR1 is KGHSH and CDR2 LQKENI. CDR3 sequence: CASSPEAQETQYF. DNA of the CDR3: TGTGCCAGCTCACCAGAAGCACAAGAGACCCAGTACTTC.

CDR3 in amino acids: CSARDPGWAGETQYF. The CDR3 coding sequence is TGCAGTGCTAGAGACCCAGGGTGGGCGGGAGAGACCCAGTACTTC. V usage is TRBV20-1 and J usage is TRBJ2-5; D tentatively fits TRBD1 or TRBD2 (5 bases each). The ends were cut back, 0 bases at V and 4 bases at J, with 15 bases in the middle. CDR1 is DFQATT, CDR2 SNEGSKA, per germline (reference sequence). The length of the CDR3 is 15 residues.

The chain has TRBV13 and TRBJ2-6, with TRBD1 matching over 7 bases. The junction had 7 bases not matched to a gene; V was cut back by 1 base and J by 4 bases. Germline values: CDR1 PRHDT, CDR2 FYEKMQ (reference sequence). The CDR3 has 17 amino acids. CDR3 protein: CASSLDRGVYGANVLTF. DNA of the CDR3: TGTGCCAGCAGCTTAGACAGGGGAGTGTACGGGGCCAACGTCCTGACTTTC.

The chain recombines TRBV10-2 with TRBJ1-5; no firm D call. The CDR3 runs 14 residues. Trimming pared 3 bases from V and 0 bases from J, leaving 6 bases between. CDR1 WSHSY and CDR2 SAAADI come from the germline V gene. This chain's CDR3 is CASSDNYSNQPQHF. Written as DNA, the CDR3 is TGCGCCAGCAGTGACAATTATAGCAATCAGCCCCAGCATTTT.

This chain uses TRBV6-2 or TRBV6-3 with TRBJ2-3, with D perhaps matching TRBD1 or TRBD2 (5 bases each). This CDR3 has 15 residues. Germline loops: CDR1 MNHEY, CDR2 SVGEGT. The V and J ends lost 4 bases and 3 bases respectively, with 14 bases between them. The CDR3 reads CASSSPRDATDTQYF. In DNA form, the CDR3 reads TGTGCCAGCAGTTCCCCCCGGGACGCGACAGATACGCAGTATTTT.

This clonotype was observed a single time. V is TRBV27 and J is TRBJ2-5; tentatively, D is TRBD1 (6 bases). The J call may be faulty, since TRBJ2-4 better matches the DNA end. CDR1 MNHEY and CDR2 SMNVEV come from the germline V gene (reference sequence). There are 14 residues in the CDR3. The CDR3 bases are TGTGCCAGCAGTGCACGAGCCGGGACACCCATTCAGTACTTC. Residues: CASSARAGTPIQYF.

This clonotype was counted many times. V and J are TRBV6-4 and TRBJ2-1, with 12 positions matching TRBD2. This CDR3 contains 15 residues. V lost 0 bases, J lost 6 bases, and 0 bases stayed unmatched. Germline V gene data show CDR1 as MRHNA and CDR2 as SNTAGT. Here the CDR3 DNA reads TGTGCCAGCAGTGACTCGACTAGCGGGAGCAATGAGCAGTTCTTC. It yields the protein CASSDSTSGSNEQFF.

The rearrangement links TRBV20-1 to TRBJ1-5; the D is unclear. CDR3 length: 13 amino acids. Per the germline V gene, CDR1 is DFQATT and CDR2 is SNEGSKA (reference sequence). V lost 6 bases and J lost 2, with 11 bases in between. This CDR3 is CSATPWGNQPQHF. For the CDR3, the DNA is TGCAGTGCAACTCCCTGGGGCAATCAGCCCCAGCATTTT.

The chain has TRBV11-2 and TRBJ2-1; D remains ambiguous. Trimming took off 8 bases at V and 3 bases at J, with 14 bases between the two ends. The CDR3 covers 14 residues. In germline, CDR1 is SGHAT, CDR2 FQNNGV. CDR3 amino acids: CASALGLDYNEQFF. DNA for the CDR3: TGTGCCAGCGCCCTGGGTTTGGACTACAATGAGCAGTTCTTC.

J is TRBJ2-1 and V is TRBV9, with D possibly matching TRBD2 (5 bases). This CDR3 contains 13 residues. In germline, CDR1 is SGDLS, CDR2 YYNGEE. Deletions cut 0 bases from V and 6 bases from J, with 7 bases between. CDR3 protein: CASSVAGSNEQFF. The CDR3 DNA follows: TGTGCCAGCAGCGTAGCTGGGAGCAATGAGCAGTTCTTC.

A word on this clonotype: The junction and the germline gene differ at one end; a read error may be behind it. The V call is TRBV29-1, the J call TRBJ2-7, with D maybe TRBD1 (7 bases). The length of the CDR3 is 13 residues. The V gene's germline CDR1 is SQVTM and CDR2 ANQGSEA. The CDR3 DNA reads as TGCAGCGTTGAGGAGGGGGCCTCCTGCGAGCAGTACTTC. Protein: CSVEEGASCEQYF.

This chain connects TRBV20-1 to TRBJ2-5; D is undetermined. V lost 4 bases, J lost 5 bases, and 14 bases lay in between. Germline V CDR1 and CDR2: DFQATT, SNEGSKA (reference sequence). The CDR3 spans 13 residues. This CDR3 is CSATRAIRETQYF. CDR3 coding DNA: TGCAGTGCTACCAGAGCCATTCGTGAGACCCAGTACTTC.

The CDR3 DNA is TGTGCCAGTCAGTCGGGCACAGATACGCAGTATTTT. Its protein is CASQSGTDTQYF. The rearrangement uses TRBV27 and TRBJ2-3, with D uncertain. The V end lost 9 bases, the J end lost 1 base, and 8 bases lay between the germline ends. Germline values: CDR1 MNHEY, CDR2 SMNVEV (reference sequence). There are 12 residues in the CDR3.

This clonotype turned up a few times. The gene calls are TRBV4-1 and TRBJ2-1, with D possibly being TRBD2 (5 bases). Trimming pared 4 bases from V and 0 bases from J, leaving 16 bases between. From germline, CDR1 is MGHRA and CDR2 YSYEKL. The CDR3 sequence is 17 residues long. The CDR3 spells CASSPFWTDSSYNEQFF. DNA for the CDR3: TGCGCCAGCAGCCCTTTTTGGACTGATAGCTCCTACAATGAGCAGTTCTTC.

V gene TRBV4-3 combines with J gene TRBJ1-4; the D gene is possibly TRBD1 (5 bases). Germline assignment: CDR1 LGHNA and CDR2 YSLEER. This CDR3 comprises 15 residues. V was pared by 2 bases and J by 5 bases, with 12 bases between. The CDR3 is CASSQRGRVNEKLFF. As DNA, the CDR3 is TGCGCCAGCAGCCAACGAGGCAGGGTGAATGAAAAACTGTTTTTT.

The chain carries TRBV28 and TRBJ1-2; TRBD1 might be the D (5 bases). Trimming took off 5 bases at V and 5 bases at J, with 15 bases between the two ends. The CDR3 extends over 14 amino acids. Germline CDR1 MDHEN, CDR2 SYDVKM. CDR3 in DNA: TGTGCCAGCAGTATCCCCTCGGGGGGGTATGGCTACACCTTC. This codes for CASSIPSGGYGYTF.

The CDR3 here is CASSISRGQGGIQYF. The CDR3 DNA reads TGTGCCAGTAGTATATCTAGAGGACAGGGCGGCATTCAGTACTTC. The J gene is TRBJ2-4, the V gene TRBV19, with 8 positions matching TRBD1. Losses at the gene ends were 2 bases for V and 9 bases for J; bases not matched to a gene: 9. The CDR3 runs to 15 residues. Germline V lookup: CDR1 LNHDA, CDR2 SQIVND (reference sequence).

The chain joins TRBV7-2 to TRBJ1-1; D is possibly TRBD1 (5 bases). The germline CDR1 and CDR2 sequences are SGHTA and FQGNSA. Trimming removed 5 bases at V and 0 bases at J, with 10 bases between. The CDR3 contains 14 residues. CDR3 DNA: TGTGCCAGCAGCCCAAGACAGTTGAACACTGAAGCTTTCTTT. This sequence encodes CASSPRQLNTEAFF.

The V gene is TRBV3-1, the J gene TRBJ2-5, with 10 positions matching TRBD2. Per germline, CDR1 LGHDT and CDR2 YNNKEL (reference sequence). V was clipped by 2 bases and J by 2 bases; unmatched bases: 5. This CDR3 spans 16 amino acids. CDR3 amino acids: CASSQLLAGVQETQYF. The CDR3 nucleotides are TGTGCCAGCAGCCAACTGCTAGCGGGGGTACAAGAGACCCAGTACTTC.

About this clonotype itself: This may be a read error, as it is one base from a much larger clone. J is TRBJ2-3 and V is TRBV3-1; no clear D gene. This CDR3 is 13 amino acids long. Germline values: CDR1 LGHDT, CDR2 YNNKEL (reference sequence). The CDR3 nucleotides are TGTGCCAGCAGCCAAGACAGCACAGATGCGCAGTATTTT. Translating it yields CASSQDSTDAQYF.

Only a few counts were recorded for this clonotype. V is TRBV27 and J is TRBJ2-7; 8 nucleotides agree with TRBD1. With 5 bases clipped from V and 4 bases from J, the junction kept 7 bases outside the gene matches. This CDR3 region has 14 residues. Germline CDR1 and CDR2: MNHEY and SMNVEV (reference sequence). Here the CDR3 DNA reads TGTGCCAGCAGTATCGTGACAGGGGCATACGAGCAGTACTTC. This gives the protein CASSIVTGAYEQYF.

CDR3 region: CASSVGGNSNEQYF. In DNA, the CDR3 is TGTGCCAGCAGCGTAGGTGGGAACAGTAACGAGCAGTACTTC. V is TRBV9 and J is TRBJ2-7; no firm D call. Germline loops: CDR1 SGDLS, CDR2 YYNGEE. V was pared by 0 bases and J by 5 bases, with 12 bases between. This CDR3 spans 14 amino acids.

The chain carries TRBV4-2 and TRBJ2-1; the match to TRBD2 covers 9 bases. The CDR3 consists of 18 residues. Germline V gene lookup returns CDR1 LGHNA and CDR2 YNFKEQ. The ends lost 2 bases at V and 12 bases at J; junction bases unmatched: 20. In DNA form, the CDR3 reads TGTGCCAGCAGCCAACCCCCCTATGGCGGGGGGGCCGTTTATGGGCAGTTCTTC. It is translated as CASSQPPYGGGAVYGQFF.

This rearrangement joins TRBV29-1 to TRBJ2-1, with TRBD1 identical over 9 bases. After removal of 6 bases from V and 13 bases from J, the junction contained 10 bases not matched to a gene. Per germline, CDR1 SQVTM and CDR2 ANQGSEA. The CDR3 is made up of 12 amino acids. CDR3: CSVHRGQETQFF. The CDR3 DNA is TGCAGCGTCCACAGGGGGCAGGAGACCCAGTTCTTC.

This clonotype was picked up a small number of times. The CDR3 DNA reads TGTGCCATCCGGAACCCTGTGGGACAGGGACCCTACGAGCAGTACTTC. Its protein product is CAIRNPVGQGPYEQYF. The chain links TRBV10-3 to TRBJ2-7, with 9 bases lining up with TRBD1. Looked up from germline, CDR1 is ENHRY and CDR2 is SYGVKD. This CDR3 region has 16 residues. The V gene end was trimmed by 8 bases and the J gene end by 2 bases; junction bases not matched to a gene: 13.

This clonotype was seen only a few times. The chain couples TRBV6-6 to TRBJ2-7, with 11 bases aligning to TRBD1. CDR1 MNHNY and CDR2 SVGAGI come from the germline V gene (reference sequence). CDR3 length equals 16 residues. The V segment lost 2 bases and the J segment 1 base; nucleotides outside the gene matches: 4. CDR3 nucleotide sequence: TGTGCCAGCAGTTACCCGGACAGGGGGCATTCCTACGAGCAGTACTTC. It yields the protein CASSYPDRGHSYEQYF.

This sequence joins TRBV12-3 or TRBV12-4 and TRBJ1-5, with D perhaps matching TRBD1 (5 bases). With 4 bases removed from V and 7 bases from J, the gap between germline ends came to 14 bases. There are 14 residues in the CDR3. CDR3 DNA sequence: TGTGCCAGCAGTTCCCAGGACAAAACGCAGCCCCAGCATTTT. It is translated as CASSSQDKTQPQHF.